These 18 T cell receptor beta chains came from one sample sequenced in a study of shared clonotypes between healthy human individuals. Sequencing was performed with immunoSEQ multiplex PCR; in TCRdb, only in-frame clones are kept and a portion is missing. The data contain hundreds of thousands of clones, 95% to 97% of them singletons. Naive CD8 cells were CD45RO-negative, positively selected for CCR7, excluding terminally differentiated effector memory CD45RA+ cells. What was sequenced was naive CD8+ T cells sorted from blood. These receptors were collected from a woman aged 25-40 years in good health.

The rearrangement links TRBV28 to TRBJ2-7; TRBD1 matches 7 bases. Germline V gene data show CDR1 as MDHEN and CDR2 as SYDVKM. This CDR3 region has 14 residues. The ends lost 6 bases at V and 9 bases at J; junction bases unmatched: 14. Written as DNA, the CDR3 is TGTGCCAGCAGACCAACCGGGACAGACTTTTCGCAGTACTTC. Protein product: CASRPTGTDFSQYF.

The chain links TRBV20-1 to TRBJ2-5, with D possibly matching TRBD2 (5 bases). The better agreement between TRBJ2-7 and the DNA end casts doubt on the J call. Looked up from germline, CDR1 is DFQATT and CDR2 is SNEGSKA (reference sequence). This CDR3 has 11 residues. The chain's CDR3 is CSATGTYEQYF. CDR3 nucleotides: TGCAGTGCTACCGGGACCTACGAGCAGTACTTC.

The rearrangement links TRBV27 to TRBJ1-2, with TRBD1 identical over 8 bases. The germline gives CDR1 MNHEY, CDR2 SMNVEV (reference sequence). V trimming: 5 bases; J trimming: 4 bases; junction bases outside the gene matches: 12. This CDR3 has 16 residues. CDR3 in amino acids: CASSRTGTEFGYGYTF. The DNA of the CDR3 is TGTGCCAGCAGTCGGACAGGGACAGAGTTCGGCTATGGCTACACCTTC.

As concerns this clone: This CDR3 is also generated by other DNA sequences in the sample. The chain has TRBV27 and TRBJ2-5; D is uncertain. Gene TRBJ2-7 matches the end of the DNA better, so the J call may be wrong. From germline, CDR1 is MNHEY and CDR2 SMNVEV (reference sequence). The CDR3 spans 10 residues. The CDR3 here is CASGDYEQYF. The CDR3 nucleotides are TGTGCCAGCGGAGACTACGAGCAGTACTTC.

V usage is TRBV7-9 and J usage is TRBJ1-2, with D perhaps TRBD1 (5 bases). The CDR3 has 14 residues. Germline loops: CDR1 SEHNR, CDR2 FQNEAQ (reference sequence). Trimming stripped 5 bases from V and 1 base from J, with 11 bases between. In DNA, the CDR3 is TGTGCCAGCAGCGGGGCCCTAGATAACTATGGCTACACCTTC. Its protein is CASSGALDNYGYTF.

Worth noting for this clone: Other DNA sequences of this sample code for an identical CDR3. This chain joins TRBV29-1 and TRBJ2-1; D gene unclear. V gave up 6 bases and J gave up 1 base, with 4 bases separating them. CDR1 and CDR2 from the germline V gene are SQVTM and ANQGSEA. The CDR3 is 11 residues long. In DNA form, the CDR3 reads TGCAGCGTCGAATCCTACAATGAGCAGTTCTTC. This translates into CSVESYNEQFF.

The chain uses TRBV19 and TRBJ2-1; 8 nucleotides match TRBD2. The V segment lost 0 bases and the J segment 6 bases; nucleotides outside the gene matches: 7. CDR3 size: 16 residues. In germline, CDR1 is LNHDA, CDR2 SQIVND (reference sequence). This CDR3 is CASSIDTGGPINEQFF. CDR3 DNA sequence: TGTGCCAGTAGTATAGATACGGGAGGGCCCATCAATGAGCAGTTCTTC.

In nucleotides, the CDR3 is TGTGCCAGCCGACACCACCGAGCGTACGAGCAGTACTTC. It is translated as CASRHHRAYEQYF. This rearrangement joins TRBV28 to TRBJ2-7; D not resolved. Trimming took off 8 bases at V and 4 bases at J, with 15 bases between the two ends. This CDR3 has 13 residues. The germline CDR1 and CDR2 sequences are MDHEN and SYDVKM.

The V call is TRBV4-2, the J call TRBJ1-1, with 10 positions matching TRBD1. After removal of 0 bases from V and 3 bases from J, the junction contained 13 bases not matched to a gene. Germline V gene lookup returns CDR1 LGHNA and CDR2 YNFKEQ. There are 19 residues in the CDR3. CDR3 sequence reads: CASSQDKETGGILDTEAFF. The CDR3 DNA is TGTGCCAGCAGCCAAGATAAAGAGACAGGGGGCATTTTGGACACTGAAGCTTTCTTT.

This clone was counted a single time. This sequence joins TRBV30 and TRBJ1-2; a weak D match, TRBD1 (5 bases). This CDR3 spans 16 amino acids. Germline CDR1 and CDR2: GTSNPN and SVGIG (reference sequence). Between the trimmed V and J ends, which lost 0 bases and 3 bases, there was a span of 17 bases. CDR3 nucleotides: TGTGCCTGGAGTGTACTACCGGGACCAGGATACTATGGCTACACCTTC. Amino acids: CAWSVLPGPGYYGYTF.

The CDR3 DNA reads as TGTGCCAGCAGCTTAATCGCTAGCGGGAGTCCTTCGGTCCGAAATGAGCAGTTCTTC. Amino acid sequence: CASSLIASGSPSVRNEQFF. V is TRBV11-2 and J is TRBJ2-1, with 10 positions matching TRBD2. Trimming removed 2 bases from V and 7 bases from J; junction bases left unmatched: 17. CDR1 and CDR2 (germline): SGHAT, FQNNGV. This CDR3 has 19 amino acids.

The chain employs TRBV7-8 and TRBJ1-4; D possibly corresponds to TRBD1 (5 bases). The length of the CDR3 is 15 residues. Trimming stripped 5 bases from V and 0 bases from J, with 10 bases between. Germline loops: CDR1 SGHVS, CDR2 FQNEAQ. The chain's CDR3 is CASSHEQATNEKLFF. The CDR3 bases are TGTGCCAGCAGCCACGAACAGGCAACTAATGAAAAACTGTTTTTT. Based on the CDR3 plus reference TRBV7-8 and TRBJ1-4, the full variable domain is GAGVSQSPRYKVAKRGQDVALRCDPISGHVSLFWYQQALGQGPEFLTYFQNEAQLDKSGLPSDRFFAERPEGSVSTLKIQRTQQEDSAVYLCASSHEQATNEKLFFGSGTQLSVL.

CDR3 DNA sequence: TGTGCCAGCAGCCAAGATCGGCCTAGCGGGAGATCTGCCGGGGAGCTGTTTTTT. Amino acids: CASSQDRPSGRSAGELFF. The chain carries TRBV5-4 and TRBJ2-2; 10 bases agree with TRBD2. From germline, CDR1 is SGHNT and CDR2 YYREEE (reference sequence). This CDR3 has 18 amino acids. V was clipped by 4 bases and J by 6 bases; unmatched bases: 15. The full variable domain, with the rest looked up from reference TRBV5-4 and TRBJ2-2, is ETGVTQSPTHLIKTRGQQVTLRCSSQSGHNTVSWYQQALGQGPQFIFQYYREEENGRGNFPPRFSGLQFPNYSSELNVNALELDDSALYLCASSQDRPSGRSAGELFFGEGSRLTVL.

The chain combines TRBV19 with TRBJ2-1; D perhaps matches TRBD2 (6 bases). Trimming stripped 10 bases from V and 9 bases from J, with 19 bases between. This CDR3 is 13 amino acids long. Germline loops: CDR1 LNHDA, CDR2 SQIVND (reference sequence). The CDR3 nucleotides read TGTGCCACCTTGAGGACTCAGGAGGGTGAGCAGTTCTTC. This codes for CATLRTQEGEQFF. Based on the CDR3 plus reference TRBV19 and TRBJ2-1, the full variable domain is DGGITQSPKYLFRKEGQNVTLSCEQNLNHDAMYWYRQDPGQGLRLIYYSQIVNDFQKGDIAEGYSVSREKKESFPLTVTSAQKNPTAFYLCATLRTQEGEQFFGPGTRLTVL.

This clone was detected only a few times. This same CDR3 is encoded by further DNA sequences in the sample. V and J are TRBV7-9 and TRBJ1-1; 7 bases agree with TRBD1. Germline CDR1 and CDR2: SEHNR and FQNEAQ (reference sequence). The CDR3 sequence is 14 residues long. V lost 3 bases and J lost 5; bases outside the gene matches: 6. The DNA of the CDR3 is TGTGCCAGCAGCTTGGGGCAGGGGGATACTGAAGCTTTCTTT. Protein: CASSLGQGDTEAFF.

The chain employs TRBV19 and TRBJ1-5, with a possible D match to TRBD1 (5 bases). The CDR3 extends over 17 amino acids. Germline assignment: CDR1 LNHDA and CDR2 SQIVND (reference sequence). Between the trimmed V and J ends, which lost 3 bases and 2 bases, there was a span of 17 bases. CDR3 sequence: CASSIGRGRSGNQPQHF. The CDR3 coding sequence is TGTGCCAGTAGTATCGGGCGGGGCCGGTCAGGCAATCAGCCCCAGCATTTT.

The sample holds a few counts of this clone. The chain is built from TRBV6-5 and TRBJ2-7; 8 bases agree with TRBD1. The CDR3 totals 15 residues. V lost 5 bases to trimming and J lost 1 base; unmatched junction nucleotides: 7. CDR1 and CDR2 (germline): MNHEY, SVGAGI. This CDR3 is CASSQGQGLSYEQYF. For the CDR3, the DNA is TGTGCCAGCAGTCAAGGACAGGGTCTGTCCTACGAGCAGTACTTC.

The CDR3 here is CASSVQPGPNYEQYF. The CDR3 bases are TGTGCCAGCAGCGTGCAACCGGGACCAAACTACGAGCAGTACTTC. The chain couples TRBV9 to TRBJ2-7, with D perhaps TRBD1 or TRBD2 (5 bases each). CDR3 length equals 15 residues. The V and J ends lost 2 bases and 3 bases respectively, with 15 bases between them. Looked up from germline, CDR1 is SGDLS and CDR2 is YYNGEE.